This T cell receptor beta chain stems from a study of metastatic and nonmetastatic thyroid tumors. Study-wide background: A comparison of repertoires was made across blood and tumor or nodule tissue from malignant and benign thyroid patients.

Study-wide results and limits: Compared with benign nodules, malignant thyroid tumors were reported to have significantly higher TCR beta diversity in both blood and tumor.

This clone was seen just once. Its antigen remains unknown. Because the CDR3 is missing its conserved closing phenylalanine or tryptophan, this is likely a read error. The limits of the CDR3 on the DNA are not certain, so only TCRdb's listed CDR3 is given. Every patient was untreated before thyroid surgery. In the source study's methods: Variation in CDR3 across clinicopathological groups served as the basis for constructing a distant-metastasis classifier in papillary thyroid cancer. Using MiXCR, TCRdb re-called clones from the PCR reads. TCRdb's processing, not the authors', yielded these V and J calls. The data show 9,000 to 13,000 clones, with approximately 12% seen just once and 10% to 15% held by the top ten. Germline CDR1 is SGHNT and CDR2 is YENEEA. From its first to its last residue, the CDR3 has 14 amino acids.

The chain is built from TRBV11-3 and TRBJ1-5. Input material: blood. This sequence originates from a female donor with papillary thyroid cancer or a benign thyroid nodule (not recorded which). Some clones in this sample may be carry-over from other donors' samples. This CDR3 reads CASSLSRSNQPKHS.